This T cell receptor (beta chain) was profiled in a study of T cell repertoires in cytomegalovirus infection. Whole-study context: Public TCR beta signatures provided an indication of both CMV infection and a matching HLA type.

A word on this clonotype: Its antigen is not known.

TCRdb called the reads again in MiXCR, with one record for every CDR3 protein. The top ten clones hold around 50% of a sample with 450,000 to 650,000 distinct CDR3 sequences, 40% of them seen once. Points from the study as a whole: The study found HLA-C-restricted CMV-specific TCR beta clonotypes dominating the ex vivo response.

Deletions cut 2 bases from V and 2 bases from J, with 28 bases between. CDR3 length: 22 residues. Germline V gene sequence: CDR1 MNHNS, CDR2 SASEGT. The source is a human donor in good health (CMV status not recorded). Some clones in this sample may be carry-over from other donors' samples. The rearrangement uses TRBV6-1 and TRBJ2-6, with a possible D match to TRBD2 (6 bases). The material was cultured PBMCs, obtained from culture after CMV antigen stimulation. This CDR3 is CASSERGGIWHLAAAGANVLTF. CDR3 DNA: TGTGCCAGCAGTGAAAGGGGCGGGATCTGGCACCTTGCTGCTGCTGGGGCCAACGTCCTGACTTTC.